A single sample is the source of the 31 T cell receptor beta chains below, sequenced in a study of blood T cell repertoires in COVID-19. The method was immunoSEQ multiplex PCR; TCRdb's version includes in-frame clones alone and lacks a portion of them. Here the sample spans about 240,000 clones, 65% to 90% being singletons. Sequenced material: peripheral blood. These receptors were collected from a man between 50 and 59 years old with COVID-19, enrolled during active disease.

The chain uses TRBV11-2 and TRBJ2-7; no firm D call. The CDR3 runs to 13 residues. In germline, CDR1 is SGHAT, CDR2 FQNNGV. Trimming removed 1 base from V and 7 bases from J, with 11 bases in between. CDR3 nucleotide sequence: TGTGCCAGCAGCTTAGTAGCATTCGGGGAGCAGTACTTC. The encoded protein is CASSLVAFGEQYF.

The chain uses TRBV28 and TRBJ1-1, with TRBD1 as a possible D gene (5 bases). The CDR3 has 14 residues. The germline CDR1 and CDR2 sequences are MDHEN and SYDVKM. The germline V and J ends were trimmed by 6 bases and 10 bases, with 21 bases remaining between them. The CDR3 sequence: CASSQPNRWEGAFF. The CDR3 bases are TGTGCCAGCAGCCAACCCAACAGGTGGGAGGGAGCTTTCTTT.

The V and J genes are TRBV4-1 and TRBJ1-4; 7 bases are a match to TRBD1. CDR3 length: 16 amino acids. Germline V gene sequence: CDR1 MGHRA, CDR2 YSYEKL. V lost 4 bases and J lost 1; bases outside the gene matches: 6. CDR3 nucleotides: TGCGCCAGCAGCCCGCCAAACAGGGGAACTAATGAAAAACTGTTTTTT. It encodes CASSPPNRGTNEKLFF.

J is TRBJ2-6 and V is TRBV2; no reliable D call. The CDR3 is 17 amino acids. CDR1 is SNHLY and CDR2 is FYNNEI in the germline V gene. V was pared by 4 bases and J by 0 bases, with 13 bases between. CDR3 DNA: TGTGCCAGCAGTGGGAAAACAGTCCTCTCTGGGGCCAACGTCCTGACTTTC. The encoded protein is CASSGKTVLSGANVLTF.

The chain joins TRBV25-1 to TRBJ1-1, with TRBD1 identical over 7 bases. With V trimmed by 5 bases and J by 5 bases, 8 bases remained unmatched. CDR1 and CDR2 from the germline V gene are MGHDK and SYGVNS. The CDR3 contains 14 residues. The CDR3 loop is CASSPGPRGTEAFF. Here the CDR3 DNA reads TGTGCCAGCAGTCCGGGACCCAGGGGGACTGAAGCTTTCTTT. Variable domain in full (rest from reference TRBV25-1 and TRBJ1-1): EADIYQTPRYLVIGTGKKITLECSQTMGHDKMYWYQQDPGMELHLIHYSYGVNSTEKGDLSSESTVSRIRTEHFPLTLESARPSHTSQYLCASSPGPRGTEAFFGQGTRLTVV.

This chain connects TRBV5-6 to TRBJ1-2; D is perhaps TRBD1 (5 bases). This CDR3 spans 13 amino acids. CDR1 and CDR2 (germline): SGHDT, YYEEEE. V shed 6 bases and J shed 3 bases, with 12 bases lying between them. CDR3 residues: CASIGGAHYGYTF. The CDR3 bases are TGTGCCAGCATCGGAGGGGCGCACTATGGCTACACCTTC.

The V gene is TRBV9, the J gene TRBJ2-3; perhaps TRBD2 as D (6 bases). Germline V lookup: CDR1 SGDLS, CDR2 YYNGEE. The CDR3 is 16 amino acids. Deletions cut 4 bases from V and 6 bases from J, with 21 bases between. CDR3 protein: CASSPMGGYPGDTQYF. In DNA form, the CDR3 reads TGTGCCAGCAGCCCAATGGGGGGATACCCAGGGGATACGCAGTATTTT.

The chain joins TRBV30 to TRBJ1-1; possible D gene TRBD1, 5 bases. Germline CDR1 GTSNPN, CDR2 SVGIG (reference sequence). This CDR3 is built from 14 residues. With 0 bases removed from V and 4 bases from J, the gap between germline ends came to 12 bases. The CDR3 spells CAWSVNRRSTEAFF. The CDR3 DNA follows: TGTGCCTGGAGTGTAAACAGGCGGAGCACTGAAGCTTTCTTT.

The CDR3 bases are TGTGCCAGCGGGGAGGGGGTTTTAAACACCGGGGAGCTGTTTTTT. Translating gives CASGEGVLNTGELFF. The chain has TRBV2 and TRBJ2-2; D may be TRBD2 (7 bases). Looked up from germline, CDR1 is SNHLY and CDR2 is FYNNEI. With 8 bases removed from V and 2 bases from J, the gap between germline ends came to 15 bases. The CDR3 extends over 15 amino acids.

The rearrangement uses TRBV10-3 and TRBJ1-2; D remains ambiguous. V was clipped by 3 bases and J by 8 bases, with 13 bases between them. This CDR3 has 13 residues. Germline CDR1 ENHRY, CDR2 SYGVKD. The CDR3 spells CAISDQRMGGYTF. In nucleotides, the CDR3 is TGTGCCATCAGTGACCAAAGAATGGGCGGCTACACCTTC.

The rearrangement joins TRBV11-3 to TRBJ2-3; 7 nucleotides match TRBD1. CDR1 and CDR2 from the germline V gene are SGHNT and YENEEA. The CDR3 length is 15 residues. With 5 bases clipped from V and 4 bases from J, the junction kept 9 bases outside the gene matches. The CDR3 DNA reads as TGTGCCAGCAGCCTTCGGACAGGTGACGCAGATACGCAGTATTTT. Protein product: CASSLRTGDADTQYF.

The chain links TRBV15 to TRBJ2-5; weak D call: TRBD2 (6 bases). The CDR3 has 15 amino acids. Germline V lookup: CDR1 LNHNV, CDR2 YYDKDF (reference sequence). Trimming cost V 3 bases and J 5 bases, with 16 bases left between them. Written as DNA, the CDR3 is TGTGCCACCAGCAGTTATCAGGGAGGCGGGGAGACCCAGTACTTC. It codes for CATSSYQGGGETQYF. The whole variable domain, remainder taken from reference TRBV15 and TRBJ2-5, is DAMVIQNPRYQVTQFGKPVTLSCSQTLNHNVMYWYQQKSSQAPKLLFHYYDKDFNNEADTPDNFQSRRPNTSFCFLDIRSPGLGDTAMYLCATSSYQGGGETQYFGPGTRLLVL.

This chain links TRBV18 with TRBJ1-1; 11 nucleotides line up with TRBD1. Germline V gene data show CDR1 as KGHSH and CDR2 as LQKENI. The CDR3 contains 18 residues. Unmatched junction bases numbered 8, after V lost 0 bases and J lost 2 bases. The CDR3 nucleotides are TGTGCCAGCTCACCACCGAAGAGGACAGGGGGCGTTAACACTGAAGCTTTCTTT. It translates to CASSPPKRTGGVNTEAFF.

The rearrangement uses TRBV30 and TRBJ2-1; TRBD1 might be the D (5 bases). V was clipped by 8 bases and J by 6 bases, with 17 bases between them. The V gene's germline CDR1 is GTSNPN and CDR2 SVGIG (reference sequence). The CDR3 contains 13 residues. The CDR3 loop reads CAGAISRPNEQFF. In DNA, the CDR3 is TGTGCCGGGGCAATTTCGAGGCCCAATGAGCAGTTCTTC.

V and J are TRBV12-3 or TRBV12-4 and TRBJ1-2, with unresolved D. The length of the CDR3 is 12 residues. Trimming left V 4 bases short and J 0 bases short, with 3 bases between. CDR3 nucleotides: TGTGCCAGCAGTTACACTAACTATGGCTACACCTTC. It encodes CASSYTNYGYTF.

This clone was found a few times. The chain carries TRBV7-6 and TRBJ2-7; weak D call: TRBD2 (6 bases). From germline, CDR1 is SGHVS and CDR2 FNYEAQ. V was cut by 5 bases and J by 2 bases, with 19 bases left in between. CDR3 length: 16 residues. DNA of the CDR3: TGTGCCAGCAGCCATCGAGATGGGCCGGGGGCCTACGAGCAGTACTTC. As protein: CASSHRDGPGAYEQYF.

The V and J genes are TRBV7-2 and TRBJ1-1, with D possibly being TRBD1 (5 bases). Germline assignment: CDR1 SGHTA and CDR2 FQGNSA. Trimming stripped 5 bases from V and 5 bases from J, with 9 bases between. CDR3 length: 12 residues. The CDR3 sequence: CASSRDLTEAFF. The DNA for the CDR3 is TGTGCCAGCAGCCGGGACTTGACTGAAGCTTTCTTT.

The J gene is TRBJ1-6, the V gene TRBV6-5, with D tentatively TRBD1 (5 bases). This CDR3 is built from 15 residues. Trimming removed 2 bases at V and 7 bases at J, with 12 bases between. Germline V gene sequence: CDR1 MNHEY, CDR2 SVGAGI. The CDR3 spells CASSYRTTNNSPLHF. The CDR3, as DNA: TGTGCCAGCAGTTACCGGACAACGAACAATTCACCCCTCCACTTT.

The CDR3 reads CASSRPGVETQYF. As DNA, the CDR3 is TGTGCCAGTAGTCGTCCAGGGGTGGAGACCCAGTACTTC. This chain links TRBV19 with TRBJ2-5; maybe TRBD1 (6 bases). The CDR3 has 13 amino acids. Trimming cost V 5 bases and J 5 bases, with 12 bases left between them. Germline loops: CDR1 LNHDA, CDR2 SQIVND (reference sequence). The whole variable domain, remainder taken from reference TRBV19 and TRBJ2-5, is DGGITQSPKYLFRKEGQNVTLSCEQNLNHDAMYWYRQDPGQGLRLIYYSQIVNDFQKGDIAEGYSVSREKKESFPLTVTSAQKNPTAFYLCASSRPGVETQYFGPGTRLLVL.

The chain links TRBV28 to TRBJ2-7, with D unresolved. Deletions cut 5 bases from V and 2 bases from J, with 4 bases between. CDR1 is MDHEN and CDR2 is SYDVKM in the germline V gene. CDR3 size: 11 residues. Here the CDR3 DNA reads TGTGCCAGCAGTGTTACCTACGAGCAGTACTTC. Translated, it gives CASSVTYEQYF.

The CDR3 region is CASSGDGTGSGLYEQYF. The CDR3 DNA sequence: TGTGCCAGCAGTGGGGATGGGACAGGGTCGGGCTTGTACGAGCAGTACTTC. The chain links TRBV6-1 to TRBJ2-7; TRBD1 matches 9 bases. This CDR3 is 17 amino acids long. The junction had 14 bases not matched to a gene; V was cut back by 4 bases and J by 4 bases. Germline V gene data show CDR1 as MNHNS and CDR2 as SASEGT.

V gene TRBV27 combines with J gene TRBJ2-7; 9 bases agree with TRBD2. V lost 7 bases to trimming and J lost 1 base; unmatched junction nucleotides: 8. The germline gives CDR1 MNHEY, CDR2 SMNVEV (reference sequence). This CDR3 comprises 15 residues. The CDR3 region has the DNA TGTGCCAGCACACGGAGTAGCGGGGGATCCTACGAGCAGTACTTC. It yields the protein CASTRSSGGSYEQYF.

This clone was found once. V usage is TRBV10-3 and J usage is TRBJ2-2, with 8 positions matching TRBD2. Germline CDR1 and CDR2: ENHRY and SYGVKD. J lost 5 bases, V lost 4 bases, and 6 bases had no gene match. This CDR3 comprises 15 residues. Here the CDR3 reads CAISAGGASTGELFF. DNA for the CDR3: TGTGCCATCAGTGCCGGGGGGGCGAGTACCGGGGAGCTGTTTTTT.

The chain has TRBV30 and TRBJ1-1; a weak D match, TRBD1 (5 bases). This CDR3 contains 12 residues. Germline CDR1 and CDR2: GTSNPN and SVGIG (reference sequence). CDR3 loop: CVGHTVGSEAFF. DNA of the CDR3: TGTGTGGGGCATACGGTCGGGAGTGAAGCTTTCTTT.

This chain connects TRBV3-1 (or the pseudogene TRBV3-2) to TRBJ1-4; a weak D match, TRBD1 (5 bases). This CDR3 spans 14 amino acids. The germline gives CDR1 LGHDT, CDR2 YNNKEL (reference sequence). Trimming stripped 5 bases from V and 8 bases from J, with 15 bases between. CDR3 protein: CASSFDGGDEKLFF. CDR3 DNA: TGTGCCAGCAGCTTCGATGGGGGGGACGAAAAACTGTTTTTT.

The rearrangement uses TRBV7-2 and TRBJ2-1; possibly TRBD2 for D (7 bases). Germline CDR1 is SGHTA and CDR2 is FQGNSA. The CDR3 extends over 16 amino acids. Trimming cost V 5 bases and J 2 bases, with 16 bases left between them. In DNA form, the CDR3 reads TGTGCCAGCAGCCCAAGTAGGGGGGGCCCCTACAATGAGCAGTTCTTC. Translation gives CASSPSRGGPYNEQFF. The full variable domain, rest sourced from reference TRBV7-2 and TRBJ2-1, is GAGVSQSPSNKVTEKGKDVELRCDPISGHTALYWYRQSLGQGLEFLIYFQGNSAPDKSGLPSDRFSAERTGGSVSTLTIQRTQQEDSAVYLCASSPSRGGPYNEQFFGPGTRLTVL.

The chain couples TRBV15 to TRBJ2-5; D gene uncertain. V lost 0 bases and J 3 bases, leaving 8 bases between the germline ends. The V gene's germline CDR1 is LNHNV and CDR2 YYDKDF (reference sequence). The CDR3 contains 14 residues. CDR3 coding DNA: TGTGCCACCAGCAGAGATCGGAGCGAAGAGACCCAGTACTTC. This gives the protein CATSRDRSEETQYF.

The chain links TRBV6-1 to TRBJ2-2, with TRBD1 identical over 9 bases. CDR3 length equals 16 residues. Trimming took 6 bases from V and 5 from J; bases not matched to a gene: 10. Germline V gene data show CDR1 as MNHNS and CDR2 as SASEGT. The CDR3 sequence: CASREQGALGTGELFF. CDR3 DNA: TGTGCCAGCAGGGAACAGGGGGCGCTGGGTACCGGGGAGCTGTTTTTT.

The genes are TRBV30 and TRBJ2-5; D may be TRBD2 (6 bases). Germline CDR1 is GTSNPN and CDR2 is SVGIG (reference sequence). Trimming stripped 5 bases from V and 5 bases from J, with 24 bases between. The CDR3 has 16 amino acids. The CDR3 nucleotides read TGTGCCTGGGCATTTACCTGGGGACTGCGGGTTGAGACCCAGTACTTC. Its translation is CAWAFTWGLRVETQYF. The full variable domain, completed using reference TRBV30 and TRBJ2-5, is SQTIHQWPATLVQPVGSPLSLECTVEGTSNPNLYWYRQAAGRGLQLLFYSVGIGQISSEVPQNLSASRPQDRQFILSSKKLLLSDSGFYLCAWAFTWGLRVETQYFGPGTRLLVL.

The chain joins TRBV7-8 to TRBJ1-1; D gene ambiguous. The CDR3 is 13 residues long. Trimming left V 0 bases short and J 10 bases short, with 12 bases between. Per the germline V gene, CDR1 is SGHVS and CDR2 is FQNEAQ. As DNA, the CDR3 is TGTGCCAGCAGCTTAGCGCACGGGGATGGAGCTTTCTTT. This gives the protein CASSLAHGDGAFF.

The CDR3 DNA sequence: TGTGCCAGCAGCTTACTTCTTGGGACAGGGGAAGGCGGTGAGCAGTTCTTC. Protein sequence: CASSLLLGTGEGGEQFF. This rearrangement joins TRBV7-8 to TRBJ2-1; TRBD1 matches 10 bases. Germline lookup yields CDR1 SGHVS and CDR2 FQNEAQ. The CDR3 consists of 17 residues. J lost 9 bases, V lost 2 bases, and 13 bases had no gene match. Supplemented by reference TRBV7-8 and TRBJ2-1, the full variable domain reads GAGVSQSPRYKVAKRGQDVALRCDPISGHVSLFWYQQALGQGPEFLTYFQNEAQLDKSGLPSDRFFAERPEGSVSTLKIQRTQQEDSAVYLCASSLLLGTGEGGEQFFGPGTRLTVL.